This T cell receptor beta chain was documented in a study of blood T cell repertoires in COVID-19. Study-level information: Samples representing acute and convalescent COVID-19 were sourced from the United States, Italy and Spain. The cDNA or gDNA used as material had been derived from T cells, B-cell-depleted T cells, or PBMCs.

Per the study methods: Using reference gene primer amplification, nucleated cell counts were estimated. Data came from immunoSEQ multiplex PCR; TCRdb stores just in-frame clones and leaves some out. V and J calls and clone size are given by that table; D and trimming were obtained from the DNA. The table records about 41,000 clones, about 85% of them present only once. After removal of 8 bases from V and 1 base from J, the junction contained 16 bases not matched to a gene. The CDR3 is 17 residues long. Germline values: CDR1 SEHNR, CDR2 FQNEAQ (reference sequence). The chain has TRBV7-9 and TRBJ2-7; 8 bases match TRBD1. This clonotype originated in a woman older than 75 with acute or convalescent COVID-19. Sequenced sample: peripheral blood. The chain's CDR3 is CASSQGARGQVSYEQYF. The CDR3 nucleotides are TGTGCCAGCTCCCAAGGTGCCCGGGGACAGGTGTCCTACGAGCAGTACTTC.